A single sample gave rise to the 32 T cell receptor beta chains below, sequenced in a study of shared clonotypes between healthy human individuals. Using immunoSEQ multiplex PCR, the repertoire was profiled, and TCRdb retains in-frame clones only, with some absent. The sample has about 2.3 million clones; around 90% are singletons. Sequencing input: naive CD4+ T cells from PBMCs. Described subset: CD45RA+ positively selected. The receptors here all came from a man in his late teens or twenties in good health. Some clones in this sample may be carry-over from other donors' samples.

The chain is built from TRBV7-2 and TRBJ2-3; 7 nucleotides match TRBD2. The germline gives CDR1 SGHTA, CDR2 FQGNSA. The V gene end was trimmed by 2 bases and the J gene end by 2 bases; junction bases not matched to a gene: 7. The CDR3 spans 16 residues. In nucleotides, the CDR3 is TGTGCCAGCAGCTTACTCGGGGGGATATCCACAGATACGCAGTATTTT. Protein sequence: CASSLLGGISTDTQYF.

This chain links TRBV6-5 with TRBJ2-1; D uncertain. Germline assignment: CDR1 MNHEY and CDR2 SVGAGI. The CDR3 consists of 14 residues. Trimming removed 6 bases at V and 1 base at J, with 10 bases between. The CDR3 nucleotides read TGTGCCAGCAGCCCAGGCCTTTCCTACAATGAGCAGTTCTTC. Encoded protein: CASSPGLSYNEQFF.

The rearrangement joins TRBV19 to TRBJ1-4, with 7 positions matching TRBD1. The CDR3 covers 15 residues. CDR1 and CDR2 from the germline V gene are LNHDA and SQIVND (reference sequence). The ends lost 8 bases at V and 8 bases at J; junction bases unmatched: 14. CDR3 region: CASSGTVSVGEKLFF. The CDR3 nucleotides read TGTGCCAGTTCCGGGACAGTAAGTGTTGGCGAAAAACTGTTTTTT.

The V call is TRBV5-1, the J call TRBJ2-3; D uncertain. This CDR3 is built from 18 residues. Deletions cut 0 bases from V and 1 base from J, with 18 bases between. CDR1 is SGHRS and CDR2 is YFSETQ in the germline V gene. Written as DNA, the CDR3 is TGCGCCAGCAGCTTGGCACCAGGCCAAAGCCGGGGCACAGATACGCAGTATTTT. Amino acid sequence: CASSLAPGQSRGTDTQYF.

This clone was detected a few times. The V gene is TRBV29-1, the J gene TRBJ1-1, with D tentatively TRBD1 (5 bases). Trimming left V 4 bases short and J 8 bases short, with 20 bases between. Germline CDR1 is SQVTM and CDR2 is ANQGSEA. The CDR3 is made up of 14 amino acids. CDR3 loop: CSVASGKRVGEAFF. DNA of the CDR3: TGCAGCGTTGCCTCAGGGAAACGAGTTGGGGAAGCTTTCTTT.

The rearrangement joins TRBV20-1 to TRBJ1-1, with a tentative D call TRBD1 (5 bases). Germline assignment: CDR1 DFQATT and CDR2 SNEGSKA (reference sequence). V dropped 6 bases and J dropped 3 bases, with 8 bases sitting between them. The CDR3 extends over 11 amino acids. The CDR3 is CSAWGDTEAFF. Written as DNA, the CDR3 is TGCAGTGCATGGGGGGACACTGAAGCTTTCTTT.

V is TRBV5-4 and J is TRBJ2-6; 10 bases are shared with TRBD2. Germline V lookup: CDR1 SGHNT, CDR2 YYREEE (reference sequence). The junction had 7 bases not matched to a gene; V was cut back by 4 bases and J by 0 bases. CDR3 length: 18 amino acids. The CDR3 coding sequence is TGTGCCAGCAGCGCGAGACTAGCGGGTGGCTCTGGGGCCAACGTCCTGACTTTC. Amino acid sequence: CASSARLAGGSGANVLTF.

The V gene is TRBV5-4, the J gene TRBJ2-3; 9 nucleotides agree with TRBD2. The CDR3 length is 14 residues. Germline V lookup: CDR1 SGHNT, CDR2 YYREEE (reference sequence). The V and J ends lost 2 bases and 9 bases, in that order; junction bases with no gene match: 7. The CDR3 loop reads CASSFKREEGTQYF. For the CDR3, the DNA is TGTGCCAGCAGCTTTAAGCGGGAGGAAGGAACGCAGTATTTT.

The chain combines TRBV9 with TRBJ2-2; 13 nucleotides agree with TRBD2. Germline V CDR1 and CDR2: SGDLS, YYNGEE. Germline trimming cut 4 bases from V and 4 bases from J; bases unmatched to any gene: 7. CDR3 length equals 17 residues. The CDR3 spells CASSSGLAGSSTGELFF. The CDR3 nucleotides are TGTGCCAGCAGCTCGGGACTAGCGGGGTCGAGCACCGGGGAGCTGTTTTTT.

The J gene is TRBJ2-1, the V gene TRBV5-1, with TRBD2 as a possible D gene (5 bases). Germline CDR1 and CDR2: SGHRS and YFSETQ. The CDR3 sequence is 15 residues long. V was pared by 5 bases and J by 0 bases, with 12 bases between. The CDR3 DNA reads TGCGCCAGCAGGGAGAGCGGAAGCTCCTACAATGAGCAGTTCTTC. This sequence encodes CASRESGSSYNEQFF.

This clone is a singleton in its sample. The chain is built from TRBV6-1 and TRBJ2-2; TRBD1 matches 8 bases. CDR3 length: 15 residues. From germline, CDR1 is MNHNS and CDR2 SASEGT. V trimming: 6 bases; J trimming: 1 base; junction bases outside the gene matches: 4. CDR3 coding DNA: TGTGCCAGCAGGCCCGGGACAGGGAACACCGGGGAGCTGTTTTTT. The encoded protein is CASRPGTGNTGELFF.

The CDR3 spells CASSRLLLAGTKETQYF. The CDR3 DNA follows: TGTGCCAGCAGTCGCCTCCTACTAGCGGGTACGAAAGAGACCCAGTACTTC. The rearrangement joins TRBV13 to TRBJ2-5, with 9 bases lining up with TRBD2. V gave up 6 bases and J gave up 3 bases; unmatched junction bases: 14. The germline V gene has CDR1 PRHDT and CDR2 FYEKMQ (reference sequence). This CDR3 comprises 17 residues.

A word on this clone: Relative to the germline gene, one junction end is altered; a read error may explain this. The V call is TRBV20-1, the J call TRBJ2-7; TRBD1 or TRBD2 may be the D gene (6 bases each). CDR1 is DFQATT, CDR2 SNEGSKA, per germline (reference sequence). The CDR3 runs 10 residues. Here the CDR3 DNA reads TGCAGTGCTACCGGGGGCGCCTTTGTCTTC. Protein sequence: CSATGGAFVF.

This rearrangement joins TRBV9 to TRBJ1-3; D is perhaps TRBD1 (5 bases). V dropped 3 bases and J dropped 4 bases, with 11 bases sitting between them. Looked up from germline, CDR1 is SGDLS and CDR2 is YYNGEE. This CDR3 spans 14 amino acids. The CDR3 sequence: CASSADMGGNTIYF. The DNA of the CDR3 is TGTGCCAGCAGCGCGGACATGGGAGGAAACACCATATATTTT.

The chain recombines TRBV5-6 with TRBJ1-2, with 9 bases fitting TRBD1. CDR1 is SGHDT, CDR2 YYEEEE, per germline. The CDR3 runs 16 residues. The ends lost 2 bases at V and 3 bases at J; junction bases unmatched: 8. The CDR3 coding sequence is TGTGCCAGCAGCTTCATCCGGGACAGGGCTTACTATGGCTACACCTTC. As protein: CASSFIRDRAYYGYTF.

The rearrangement links TRBV29-1 to TRBJ2-5; D gene ambiguous. The DNA end is a closer match to TRBJ2-7, so the J assignment may be wrong. Germline V gives CDR1 SQVTM, CDR2 ANQGSEA. The length of the CDR3 is 12 residues. This CDR3 reads CSVVYGSYEQYF. The CDR3 DNA follows: TGCAGCGTTGTTTACGGCTCCTACGAGCAGTACTTC.

The genes are TRBV6-5 and TRBJ2-5; TRBD2 agrees at 13 bases. The assigned J gene may be wrong: the sequence end matches TRBJ2-7 better. Germline assignment: CDR1 MNHEY and CDR2 SVGAGI. The CDR3 runs to 15 residues. The CDR3: CASSPTSGRAPEQYF. The DNA for the CDR3 is TGTGCCAGCAGCCCTACTAGCGGGAGGGCTCCCGAGCAGTACTTC.

The sample holds one count of this clone. DNA of the CDR3: TGCGCCAGCAGCCAGACGGCCGGGAGTGACGAGCAGTACTTC. Protein: CASSQTAGSDEQYF. The chain carries TRBV5-1 and TRBJ2-7; D possibly corresponds to TRBD2 (6 bases). V lost 4 bases to trimming and J lost 5 bases, with 16 bases between them. Germline CDR1 and CDR2: SGHRS and YFSETQ. CDR3 size: 14 residues. The whole variable domain, filled in from reference TRBV5-1 and TRBJ2-7, reads KAGVTQTPRYLIKTRGQQVTLSCSPISGHRSVSWYQQTPGQGLQFLFEYFSETQRNKGNFPGRFSGRQFSNSRSEMNVSTLELGDSALYLCASSQTAGSDEQYFGPGTRLTVT.

V gene TRBV4-3 combines with J gene TRBJ2-5, with 9 bases aligning to TRBD1. CDR1 and CDR2 (germline): LGHNA, YSLEER. This CDR3 region has 15 residues. The V and J ends lost 4 bases and 9 bases, in that order; junction bases with no gene match: 12. DNA of the CDR3: TGCGCCAGCAGCCGTGGGAGCGGGACAGGGAGCCCCCAGTACTTC. Translation gives CASSRGSGTGSPQYF.

Note on this clone: The same CDR3 arises from other DNA sequences in this sample as well. V gene TRBV28 combines with J gene TRBJ2-7, with 11 bases lining up with TRBD1. Germline V CDR1 and CDR2: MDHEN, SYDVKM. V gave up 6 bases and J gave up 0 bases; unmatched junction bases: 1. This CDR3 is 14 amino acids long. The CDR3 region has the DNA TGTGCCAGCAGGGGACAGGGGGTCTCCTACGAGCAGTACTTC. Translated: CASRGQGVSYEQYF.

This clone has a handful of counts. J is TRBJ1-1 and V is TRBV5-6; unclear D gene. This CDR3 region has 14 residues. CDR1 is SGHDT and CDR2 is YYEEEE in the germline V gene. V dropped 1 base and J dropped 5 bases, with 12 bases sitting between them. This CDR3 is CASSLIGRETEAFF. The CDR3 DNA follows: TGTGCCAGCAGCTTGATAGGAAGGGAGACTGAAGCTTTCTTT.

The chain carries TRBV15 and TRBJ2-7; a weak D match, TRBD1 (6 bases). The germline CDR1 and CDR2 sequences are LNHNV and YYDKDF (reference sequence). V lost 6 bases to trimming and J lost 6 bases, with 18 bases between them. The CDR3 contains 14 residues. CDR3 sequence reads: CATSPGDGGGEQYF. CDR3 sequence (DNA): TGTGCCACCAGTCCAGGGGACGGTGGAGGCGAGCAGTACTTC. Using reference TRBV15 and TRBJ2-7 for the parts outside the CDR3, the full variable domain is DAMVIQNPRYQVTQFGKPVTLSCSQTLNHNVMYWYQQKSSQAPKLLFHYYDKDFNNEADTPDNFQSRRPNTSFCFLDIRSPGLGDTAMYLCATSPGDGGGEQYFGPGTRLTVT.

This chain connects TRBV7-3 to TRBJ2-7; D is ambiguous. The length of the CDR3 is 13 residues. Trimming took 2 bases from V and 6 from J, leaving 11 bases between them. Per the germline V gene, CDR1 is SGHTA and CDR2 is FQGTGA. CDR3 nucleotides: TGTGCCAGCAGCTTAGTCGGTGAGTCCGAGCAGTACTTC. Translated: CASSLVGESEQYF.

The chain is built from TRBV5-5 and TRBJ2-7, with D possibly being TRBD1 or TRBD2 (6 bases each). V dropped 6 bases and J dropped 5 bases, with 24 bases sitting between them. Germline V CDR1 and CDR2: SGHKS, YYEKEE (reference sequence). The CDR3 has 16 amino acids. The CDR3 spells CASIPRLGGLRDEQYF. CDR3 nucleotide sequence: TGTGCCAGCATCCCCAGGTTAGGGGGGTTGAGGGACGAGCAGTACTTC.

The genes are TRBV28 and TRBJ2-7; D uncertain. Per the germline V gene, CDR1 is MDHEN and CDR2 is SYDVKM. The CDR3 runs to 14 residues. CDR3 region: CAAANTGLSYEQYF. The CDR3 bases are TGTGCAGCAGCCAATACGGGTCTCTCCTACGAGCAGTACTTC.

As regards this clone: The identical CDR3 is also encoded by other nucleotide sequences in the sample. V is TRBV28 and J is TRBJ1-1; D call uncertain. The length of the CDR3 is 12 residues. Trimming took 1 base from V and 5 from J, leaving 5 bases between them. Per germline, CDR1 MDHEN and CDR2 SYDVKM. The CDR3 DNA reads TGTGCCAGCAGTTTATCCTTGACTGAAGCTTTCTTT. Translating gives CASSLSLTEAFF.

The chain carries TRBV28 and TRBJ2-1, with 12 bases aligning to TRBD2. In germline, CDR1 is MDHEN, CDR2 SYDVKM. Trimming took 1 base from V and 4 from J; bases not matched to a gene: 2. CDR3 size: 16 residues. The CDR3 DNA follows: TGTGCCAGCAGTTTATCGACTAGCGGGAGATACAATGAGCAGTTCTTC. Protein: CASSLSTSGRYNEQFF.

This chain connects TRBV10-1 to TRBJ2-1; 9 bases match TRBD2. Germline trimming cut 7 bases from V and 0 bases from J; bases unmatched to any gene: 7. This CDR3 has 16 amino acids. Germline V lookup: CDR1 WNHNN, CDR2 SYGVQD (reference sequence). The CDR3 DNA is TGCGCCAGCACTCTTAGCGGGAGACCCTCCTACAATGAGCAGTTCTTC. It encodes CASTLSGRPSYNEQFF.

Regarding this clone: The same CDR3 arises from other DNA sequences in this sample as well. V is TRBV20-1 and J is TRBJ2-7; weak D call: TRBD1 (6 bases). In germline, CDR1 is DFQATT, CDR2 SNEGSKA (reference sequence). The V and J ends lost 6 bases and 1 base respectively, with 7 bases between them. CDR3 length equals 11 residues. The CDR3 is CSADRSYEQYF. The CDR3 nucleotides read TGCAGTGCCGACAGGTCCTACGAGCAGTACTTC.

About this clone itself: At the DNA level, this CDR3 is encoded by other sequences in the same sample as well. The chain links TRBV9 to TRBJ2-3, with D tentatively TRBD2 (5 bases). In germline, CDR1 is SGDLS, CDR2 YYNGEE. Deletions cut 0 bases from V and 4 bases from J, with 9 bases between. The CDR3 spans 14 residues. The CDR3 nucleotides are TGTGCCAGCAGCGTAGTCGGAGGAGCAGATACGCAGTATTTT. The encoded protein is CASSVVGGADTQYF.

This chain joins TRBV6-5 and TRBJ2-5; unclear D gene. The CDR3 is 10 amino acids. CDR1 MNHEY and CDR2 SVGAGI come from the germline V gene. The V gene lost 11 bases and the J gene lost 8 bases, with 12 bases spanning the gap. DNA of the CDR3: TGTGCCGCCGGAAAGCCAACCCAGTACTTC. Protein product: CAAGKPTQYF.

The chain joins TRBV7-2 to TRBJ2-7; perhaps TRBD2 as D (6 bases). The CDR3 loop spans 14 amino acids. Germline V gene data show CDR1 as SGHTA and CDR2 as FQGNSA. V was shortened by 5 bases and J by 7 bases, with 18 bases between the two germline ends. CDR3 DNA sequence: TGTGCCAGCAGCACCGGGACTTCCCCCTTGGAGCAGTACTTC. It is translated as CASSTGTSPLEQYF. Using reference TRBV7-2 and TRBJ2-7 for the parts outside the CDR3, the full variable domain is GAGVSQSPSNKVTEKGKDVELRCDPISGHTALYWYRQSLGQGLEFLIYFQGNSAPDKSGLPSDRFSAERTGGSVSTLTIQRTQQEDSAVYLCASSTGTSPLEQYFGPGTRLTVT.